The following is a T cell receptor (beta chain) sequence with its context. The table lists this clone with a count of one. Its antigen specificity is not known. The record has no base qualities; no much larger clone is one base away. This record comes from a study of T cell responses to AZD1222 COVID-19 vaccine (dated by TCRdb to the early 2020s). Some background on the complete study: AZD1222 recipients with second doses at about 4 weeks or about 12 weeks were pooled, because spike-specific TCR depth and breadth did not differ between schedules. Trial participants were enrolled by age into 18-55, 56-69 and 70-plus year subgroups, with 148, 28 and 57 TCR-sequenced participants respectively. TCR sequencing was performed for approximately 240 trial participants, of whom about 200 were given two doses of AZD1222 and approximately 26 were given two doses of MenACWY control vaccine. Results and caveats for the whole study, not just this receptor: The vaccine-associated CD4 TCRs covered the entire spike protein, and the dominant responses fell in regions 160-218 and 743-854. Only 5 to 7 AZD1222 recipients were SARS-CoV-2 seropositive at baseline, limiting conclusions about previously exposed vaccinees. Because no samples from the day 14 peak response were available, repertoires could be characterized only after the peak T cell response. Epitopes outside the regions mutated in the B.1.351 and B.1.1.7 variants were reportedly recognized by nearly half of the unique spike-specific TCRs. Participants were mostly white British and included more females than males, and it was suggested by the authors that clonal diversity may have been underestimated. Spike-specific TCR breadth and depth rose significantly after two AZD1222 doses compared with day 0 and with MenACWY recipients. The 56-69-year group was small, and its depth increase did not reach significance, likely because of low power.

The CDR3 covers 15 residues, taking in both the cysteine and the phenylalanine. Here the CDR3 DNA is all that survives: 45 bases in frame from base 1. CDR1 MNHEY and CDR2 SVGAGI are derived from the germline V gene. V lost 3 bases and J lost 3 bases; the stretch between them is 14 bases long. The time point label on this specimen signifies: baseline before first vaccination. Vaccinee samples were obtained from the UK trials COV001 and COV002, which included a single-blind randomized controlled phase 2/3 trial of AZD1222 (ChAdOx1 nCoV-19) in healthy adults. Trial participant PBMC samples were collected at day 0 and day 28 after the second dose for TCRbeta chain sequencing. The CDR3 regions of human TCRbeta chains were analyzed by immunosequencing. The authors' analysis ran thus. Repertoire TCRs were matched against a reference library of SARS-CoV-2-specific TCRs generated with the MIRA antigen-specificity platform. Breadth was defined as the fraction of unique TCRs that were SARS-CoV-2-associated, and depth was defined as the fraction of total T cells that were SARS-CoV-2-associated. Using the MIRA data, every spike-specific TCR was mapped to the spike region that the TCR reacted to and assigned to either a CD4 or a CD8 class. Log10-transformed breadth and depth values were compared by one-way ANOVA with Sidak's multiple comparisons tests. This is the immuneACCESS table as TCRdb keeps it, with only in-frame sequences that have V and J called. A part of the clones is gone; compared with another copy, unresolved V genes explain less than half, and the rest is unexplained. Clone size and the V and J calls come from that table; the DNA yielded D and trimming. In this sample the table shows 130,000 or so clones, 89% of which occur a single time. The ten largest clones add up to 2.9% of the sample.

The source of this sequence is an adult in good health. The sequence joins TRBV6-5 to TRBJ1-1; TRBD1 is a weak D gene call, 6 bases matching. The starting material was peripheral blood, obtained on day 0 of AZD1222 vaccination. The DNA sequence is as follows: TGTGCCAGCAGTTATTACGGGGGCAGCTACACTGAAGCTTTCTTT. Its amino acids are CASSYYGGSYTEAFF.